What follows are 7 T cell receptor beta chains derived from one specimen sequenced in a study of blood T cell repertoires in COVID-19. TCRdb's copy holds only in-frame clones and misses some; the assay was immunoSEQ multiplex PCR. The sample comprises fewer than 100,000 clones, about four fifths of which are singletons, and approximately 24% rests with the top ten. Sequencing was done on a sample of peripheral blood. These receptors were taken from a man in his sixties or seventies with acute or convalescent COVID-19.

The rearrangement joins TRBV28 to TRBJ2-3; tentative D call: TRBD2 (6 bases). Trimming removed 5 bases from V and 0 bases from J, with 18 bases in between. The germline CDR1 and CDR2 sequences are MDHEN and SYDVKM. The CDR3 is 17 amino acids. CDR3 nucleotide sequence: TGTGCCAGCAGTGGGCGGGGTGGGGGAACTAGCACAGATACGCAGTATTTT. This codes for CASSGRGGGTSTDTQYF.

The V gene is TRBV6-2 or TRBV6-3, the J gene TRBJ2-7, with 7 bases lining up with TRBD2. Germline loops: CDR1 MNHEY, CDR2 SVGEGT. V gave up 2 bases and J gave up 3 bases; unmatched junction bases: 10. This CDR3 is 16 amino acids long. The CDR3: CASSYRVGRSNYEQYF. The CDR3 region has the DNA TGTGCCAGCAGTTACCGGGTCGGGAGGTCTAACTACGAGCAGTACTTC.

The V gene is TRBV28, the J gene TRBJ2-7; no clear D gene. The CDR3 sequence is 14 residues long. The germline V gene has CDR1 MDHEN and CDR2 SYDVKM. The V end was cut by 7 bases, the J end by 2 bases, with 15 bases between. The CDR3 region has the DNA TGTGCCAGCACCATTAGATCCCCAACCTACGAGCAGTACTTC. Translating gives CASTIRSPTYEQYF.

This clone was recorded once. J is TRBJ2-3 and V is TRBV6-2 or TRBV6-3; the match to TRBD2 covers 10 bases. V shed 2 bases and J 3 bases; nucleotides not matched to a gene: 5. The CDR3 totals 16 residues. Germline V gives CDR1 MNHEY, CDR2 SVGEGT. In DNA, the CDR3 is TGTGCCAGCAGTTACGGCGGGACTAGCGTGACAGATACGCAGTATTTT. Translating it yields CASSYGGTSVTDTQYF.

The gene calls are TRBV4-1 and TRBJ2-3, with a tentative D call TRBD2 (5 bases). Trimming took 1 base from V and 2 from J, leaving 13 bases between them. Germline loops: CDR1 MGHRA, CDR2 YSYEKL. The length of the CDR3 is 16 residues. This CDR3 is CASSQVGGSDTDTQYF. CDR3 bases: TGCGCCAGCAGCCAAGTAGGCGGGTCGGACACAGATACGCAGTATTTT.

This sequence joins TRBV3-1 (or the pseudogene TRBV3-2) and TRBJ2-1; 8 bases fit TRBD2. V shed 5 bases and J 10 bases; nucleotides not matched to a gene: 13. CDR1 LGHDT and CDR2 YNNKEL come from the germline V gene (reference sequence). The CDR3 spans 15 residues. CDR3 sequence: CASSSGHGRAGEQFF. The CDR3 DNA follows: TGTGCCAGCAGCTCAGGCCACGGGAGGGCAGGGGAGCAGTTCTTC.

This clone was observed a handful of times. V is TRBV4-3 and J is TRBJ2-3, with 9 positions matching TRBD1. This CDR3 is 16 amino acids long. With V trimmed by 3 bases and J by 4 bases, 8 bases remained unmatched. CDR1 is LGHNA, CDR2 YSLEER, per germline. The CDR3 DNA reads as TGCGCCAGCAGCCAGGGGGGACAGGGTTCATCAGATACGCAGTATTTT. This encodes CASSQGGQGSSDTQYF.